Shown below are 13 T cell receptor beta chains from a single sample sequenced in a study of CD8 T cells in ankylosing spondylitis. TCRdb reprocessed the 5' RACE reads with MiXCR, giving one entry per CDR3 protein. This table has some 350,000 distinct CDR3 sequences, about 15% appearing once. What was sequenced was blood, either unsorted or a sorted T cell fraction (not recorded which). All receptors derive from a male donor with ankylosing spondylitis or in good health (not recorded which).

Here the CDR3 reads CASSIRGDTDTQYF. The CDR3 nucleotides are TGTGCCAGCAGCATTAGGGGGGACACAGATACGCAGTATTTT. The chain links TRBV9 to TRBJ2-3; D might be TRBD1 or TRBD2, each matching 6 bases. From germline, CDR1 is SGDLS and CDR2 YYNGEE. Deletions cut 4 bases from V and 2 bases from J, with 11 bases between. The CDR3 consists of 14 residues.

This clonotype appeared a few times. This chain links TRBV30 with TRBJ1-5; tentatively, D is TRBD1 (6 bases). From germline, CDR1 is GTSNPN and CDR2 SVGIG (reference sequence). The V end was cut by 3 bases, the J end by 3 bases, with 12 bases between. The CDR3 sequence is 14 residues long. This CDR3 is CAWSGGGDNQPQHF. The DNA of the CDR3 is TGTGCCTGGAGCGGAGGGGGGGACAATCAGCCCCAGCATTTT.

This clonotype was seen only a few times. The rearrangement joins TRBV7-9 to TRBJ1-1; D remains ambiguous. The ends were cut back, 2 bases at V and 0 bases at J, with 7 bases in the middle. The CDR3 loop spans 14 amino acids. Germline assignment: CDR1 SEHNR and CDR2 FQNEAQ (reference sequence). For the CDR3, the DNA is TGTGCCAGCAGCTTACCATATATGAACACTGAAGCTTTCTTT. Amino acid sequence: CASSLPYMNTEAFF.

Concerning this clonotype: The junction departs from germline at one end; a sequencing error may be responsible. The chain couples TRBV11-3 to TRBJ2-3, with 8 bases that match TRBD2. Looked up from germline, CDR1 is SGHNT and CDR2 is YENEEA. The CDR3 has 16 residues. CDR3 region: CASSLERGGGTYTQYF. The DNA of the CDR3 is TGTGCCAGCAGCTTAGAACGGGGGGGGGGCACATATACGCAGTATTTT. The variable domain in full, with the rest retrieved from reference TRBV11-3 and TRBJ2-3, is EAGVVQSPRYKIIEKKQPVAFWCNPISGHNTLYWYLQNLGQGPELLIRYENEEAVDDSQLPKDRFSAERLKGVDSTLKIQPAELGDSAVYLCASSLERGGGTYTQYFGPGTRLTVL.

The chain couples TRBV25-1 to TRBJ1-1; D is uncertain. V lost 8 bases to trimming and J lost 1 base, with 14 bases between them. CDR1 and CDR2 from the germline V gene are MGHDK and SYGVNS. The CDR3 covers 14 residues. The chain's CDR3 is CASVPEQRNTEAFF. The CDR3 nucleotides are TGTGCCAGCGTCCCGGAGCAGCGGAACACTGAAGCTTTCTTT.

This clonotype qualifies as medium-sized. The V and J genes are TRBV7-8 and TRBJ1-2, with TRBD1 identical over 9 bases. This CDR3 contains 13 residues. Germline values: CDR1 SGHVS, CDR2 FQNEAQ. V shed 2 bases, J shed 8 bases, and the junction held 3 bases outside the gene matches. The CDR3 here is CASSLWGTGGYTF. CDR3 coding DNA: TGTGCCAGCAGCTTATGGGGGACAGGGGGCTACACCTTC.

The chain combines TRBV25-1 with TRBJ2-1; D may correspond to TRBD1 or TRBD2 (5 bases each). Germline V gives CDR1 MGHDK, CDR2 SYGVNS. Between the trimmed V and J ends, which lost 1 base and 8 bases, there was a span of 12 bases. There are 14 residues in the CDR3. As DNA, the CDR3 is TGTGCCAGCAGTGAATCATCACTAGGGGATGAGCAGTTCTTC. Translation gives CASSESSLGDEQFF.

At least ten counts were recorded for this clonotype. The rearrangement uses TRBV20-1 and TRBJ2-7; D is tentatively TRBD1 or TRBD2 (5 bases each). The V end lost 3 bases, the J end lost 2 bases, and 11 bases lay between the germline ends. This CDR3 has 13 amino acids. CDR1 and CDR2 from the germline V gene are DFQATT and SNEGSKA (reference sequence). The CDR3 DNA sequence: TGCAGTGCTAGCACGAGGGGAACCTACGAGCAGTACTTC. It specifies CSASTRGTYEQYF.

This clonotype was observed a few times. The chain recombines TRBV12-3 or TRBV12-4 with TRBJ2-3; D not resolved. The germline V and J ends were trimmed by 2 bases and 6 bases, with 15 bases remaining between them. The CDR3 extends over 15 amino acids. Written as DNA, the CDR3 is TGTGCCAGCAGTTTATTGGGGTCTCTCGCGGATACGCAGTATTTT. Residues: CASSLLGSLADTQYF.

The chain recombines TRBV5-1 with TRBJ2-2, with D possibly TRBD1 on 6 matching bases. In germline, CDR1 is SGHRS, CDR2 YFSETQ. Trimming took off 5 bases at V and 1 base at J, with 6 bases between the two ends. CDR3 size: 13 residues. The CDR3 region is CASRTGNTGELFF. CDR3 coding DNA: TGCGCCAGCAGGACAGGGAACACCGGGGAGCTGTTTTTT.

V gene TRBV20-1 combines with J gene TRBJ2-5; D unresolved. This CDR3 spans 15 amino acids. Germline V gene data show CDR1 as DFQATT and CDR2 as SNEGSKA (reference sequence). V gave up 7 bases and J gave up 2 bases, with 20 bases separating them. The CDR3 DNA follows: TGCAGTGGGAAGGGCGACAATCCGTCTCAAGAGACCCAGTACTTC. This codes for CSGKGDNPSQETQYF.

The genes are TRBV7-6 and TRBJ2-3; 8 positions agree with TRBD2. Unmatched junction bases numbered 5, after V lost 1 base and J lost 2 bases. CDR3 length equals 16 residues. Per the germline V gene, CDR1 is SGHVS and CDR2 is FNYEAQ. CDR3 sequence reads: CASSLGVAGHTDTQYF. The CDR3 nucleotides read TGTGCCAGCAGCTTAGGGGTAGCGGGACACACAGATACGCAGTATTTT.

The chain is built from TRBV5-1 and TRBJ1-2; the D gene is possibly TRBD1 (6 bases). This CDR3 region has 14 residues. The V end lost 2 bases, the J end lost 4 bases, and 12 bases lay between the germline ends. Germline V lookup: CDR1 SGHRS, CDR2 YFSETQ. As DNA, the CDR3 is TGCGCCAGCAGCTTCCAGGGGTTGGGCTATGGCTACACCTTC. As protein: CASSFQGLGYGYTF.